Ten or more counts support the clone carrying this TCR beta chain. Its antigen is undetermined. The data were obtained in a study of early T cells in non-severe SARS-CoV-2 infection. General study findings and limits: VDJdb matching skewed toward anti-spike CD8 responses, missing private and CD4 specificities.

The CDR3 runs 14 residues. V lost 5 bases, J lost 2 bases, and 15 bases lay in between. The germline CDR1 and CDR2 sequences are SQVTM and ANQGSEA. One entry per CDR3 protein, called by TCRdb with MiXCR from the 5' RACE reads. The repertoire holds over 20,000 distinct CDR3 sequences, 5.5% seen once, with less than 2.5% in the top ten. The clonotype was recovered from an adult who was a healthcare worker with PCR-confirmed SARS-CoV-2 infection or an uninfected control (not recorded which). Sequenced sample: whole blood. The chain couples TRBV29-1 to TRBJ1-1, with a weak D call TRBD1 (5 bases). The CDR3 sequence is CSVSPRTPNTEAFF. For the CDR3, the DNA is TGCAGCGTTTCCCCTAGGACACCAAACACTGAAGCTTTCTTT. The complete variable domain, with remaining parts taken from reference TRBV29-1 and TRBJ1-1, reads SAVISQKPSRDICQRGTSLTIQCQVDSQVTMMFWYRQQPGQSLTLIATANQGSEATYESGFVIDKFPISRPNLTFSTLTVSNMSPEDSSIYLCSVSPRTPNTEAFFGQGTRLTVV.